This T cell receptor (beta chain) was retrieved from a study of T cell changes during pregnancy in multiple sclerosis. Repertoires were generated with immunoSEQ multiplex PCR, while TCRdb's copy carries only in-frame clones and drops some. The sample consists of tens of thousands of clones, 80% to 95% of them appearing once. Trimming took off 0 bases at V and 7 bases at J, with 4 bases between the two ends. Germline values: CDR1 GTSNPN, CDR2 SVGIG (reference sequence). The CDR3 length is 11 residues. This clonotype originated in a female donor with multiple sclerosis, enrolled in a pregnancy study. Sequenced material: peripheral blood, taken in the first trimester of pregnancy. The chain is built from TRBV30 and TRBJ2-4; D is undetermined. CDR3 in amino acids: CAWSVSNIQYF. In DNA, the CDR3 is TGTGCCTGGAGTGTGAGTAACATTCAGTACTTC.